Each of the 24 T cell receptor beta chains below was sequenced from the same sample in a study of technical replicates of blood from a handful of donors. Data came from immunoSEQ multiplex PCR; TCRdb stores just in-frame clones and leaves some out. The table has fewer than 80,000 clones, 86% seen once. Input material: PBMCs. These receptors were collected from a human donor in good health. Some clones in this sample may be carry-over from other donors' samples.

This clone was seen only a few times. The chain uses TRBV5-5 and TRBJ2-7; perhaps TRBD2 as D (6 bases). This CDR3 region has 14 residues. Trimming pared 5 bases from V and 1 base from J, leaving 13 bases between. The germline V gene has CDR1 SGHKS and CDR2 YYEKEE (reference sequence). CDR3 DNA: TGTGCCAGCAGTCTGGTTGGGAGGTCCTACGAGCAGTACTTC. Translation: CASSLVGRSYEQYF.

This clone was found a few times. J is TRBJ2-7 and V is TRBV19, with TRBD2 matching over 10 bases. J was trimmed by 6 bases and V by 6 bases; bases with no gene match: 14. This CDR3 spans 16 amino acids. CDR1 LNHDA and CDR2 SQIVND come from the germline V gene (reference sequence). This chain's CDR3 is CASRRMASGSPSEQYF. Here the CDR3 DNA reads TGTGCCAGTAGGCGGATGGCTAGCGGGAGTCCCTCCGAGCAGTACTTC.

This clone came up once. The chain employs TRBV18 and TRBJ2-3; TRBD1 matches 7 bases. The V segment lost 4 bases and the J segment 5 bases; nucleotides outside the gene matches: 3. The germline V gene encodes CDR1 KGHSH and CDR2 LQKENI. The CDR3 has 13 residues. CDR3 in amino acids: CASSLDREDTQYF. In DNA form, the CDR3 reads TGTGCCAGCTCACTCGACAGGGAAGATACGCAGTATTTT.

This chain uses TRBV5-4 with TRBJ1-5; 8 bases are shared with TRBD1. Germline CDR1 SGHNT, CDR2 YYREEE (reference sequence). Unmatched junction bases numbered 4, after V lost 4 bases and J lost 1 base. The CDR3 is made up of 15 amino acids. DNA for the CDR3: TGTGCCAGCAGCCCCGACAGGGGAAGCAATCAGCCCCAGCATTTT. This translates into CASSPDRGSNQPQHF.

This clone has just a few counts. J is TRBJ2-1 and V is TRBV7-2, with TRBD2 matching over 13 bases. Germline V CDR1 and CDR2: SGHTA, FQGNSA. CDR3 size: 19 residues. J gave up 5 bases and V 5 bases, and 15 bases lay outside the gene matches. The CDR3 DNA follows: TGTGCCAGCAGCCTGCAACCGAAGACTAGCGGGAGGCTAAACAATGAGCAGTTCTTC. Encoded protein: CASSLQPKTSGRLNNEQFF.

This chain joins TRBV7-3 and TRBJ2-1, with TRBD2 matching 13 bases. Per germline, CDR1 SGHTA and CDR2 FQGTGA. With 5 bases clipped from V and 9 bases from J, the junction kept 7 bases outside the gene matches. The CDR3 runs 15 residues. CDR3 sequence (DNA): TGTGCCAGCAGCCCTACTAGCGGGGGGGCCCCTGAGCAGTTCTTC. This codes for CASSPTSGGAPEQFF.

The CDR3 DNA reads TGTGCCAGCAGCCCAACGAACGGGAGATCCTACAATGAGCAGTTCTTC. This translates into CASSPTNGRSYNEQFF. This chain links TRBV7-3 with TRBJ2-1; D possibly corresponds to TRBD2 (6 bases). The CDR3 spans 16 residues. From germline, CDR1 is SGHTA and CDR2 FQGTGA. Trimming removed 5 bases from V and 1 base from J, with 15 bases in between.

This clone came up a few times. The V call is TRBV5-1, the J call TRBJ2-5; 11 bases are a match to TRBD2. Per germline, CDR1 SGHRS and CDR2 YFSETQ. The V segment lost 4 bases and the J segment 1 base; nucleotides outside the gene matches: 3. This CDR3 is built from 15 residues. Here the CDR3 reads CASSPGLAAQETQYF. The DNA of the CDR3 is TGCGCCAGCAGCCCGGGACTAGCGGCCCAAGAGACCCAGTACTTC.

The chain recombines TRBV7-2 with TRBJ1-2, with 8 bases fitting TRBD1. Germline trimming cut 0 bases from V and 4 bases from J; bases unmatched to any gene: 10. The germline gives CDR1 SGHTA, CDR2 FQGNSA. CDR3 length equals 17 residues. The CDR3 loop reads CASSLAGAGGLGYGYTF. CDR3 nucleotides: TGTGCCAGCAGCTTAGCGGGGGCAGGGGGCTTAGGCTATGGCTACACCTTC.

The chain employs TRBV7-9 and TRBJ2-2; 8 bases align to TRBD1. Germline-derived CDR1 and CDR2 are SEHNR and FQNEAQ (reference sequence). Trimming cost V 5 bases and J 6 bases; bases outside gene matches: 2. This CDR3 is built from 13 residues. CDR3 DNA: TGTGCCAGCAGCGCGACAGGGGCCGGGGAGCTGTTTTTT. Protein product: CASSATGAGELFF.

The chain carries TRBV19 and TRBJ1-1; TRBD1 matches 7 bases. Germline V gives CDR1 LNHDA, CDR2 SQIVND (reference sequence). The CDR3 sequence is 13 residues long. With 6 bases clipped from V and 4 bases from J, the junction kept 5 bases outside the gene matches. The chain's CDR3 is CASRTGFGTEAFF. In nucleotides, the CDR3 is TGTGCCAGTAGGACAGGGTTTGGCACTGAAGCTTTCTTT.

The chain joins TRBV25-1 to TRBJ2-5; 7 bases are a match to TRBD1. CDR3 size: 13 residues. Trimming removed 6 bases from V and 5 bases from J; junction bases left unmatched: 6. CDR1 and CDR2 (germline): MGHDK, SYGVNS. The CDR3, as DNA: TGTGCCAGCAGCGCCGGACAGGCGGAGACCCAGTACTTC. Translated: CASSAGQAETQYF. Using reference TRBV25-1 and TRBJ2-5 for the parts outside the CDR3, the full variable domain is EADIYQTPRYLVIGTGKKITLECSQTMGHDKMYWYQQDPGMELHLIHYSYGVNSTEKGDLSSESTVSRIRTEHFPLTLESARPSHTSQYLCASSAGQAETQYFGPGTRLLVL.

The CDR3 here is CASSEVRGNYGYTF. The CDR3 bases are TGTGCCAGCAGTGAAGTCAGGGGGAACTATGGCTACACCTTC. The chain uses TRBV25-1 and TRBJ1-2, with 7 nucleotides matching TRBD1. CDR3 size: 14 residues. V shed 2 bases, J shed 2 bases, and the junction held 2 bases outside the gene matches. Per germline, CDR1 MGHDK and CDR2 SYGVNS.

The V call is TRBV30, the J call TRBJ1-2, with a weak D call TRBD1 (5 bases). CDR1 and CDR2 (germline): GTSNPN, SVGIG (reference sequence). This CDR3 is built from 13 residues. The V and J ends lost 0 bases and 4 bases respectively, with 9 bases between them. The CDR3 loop is CAWSVGASYGYTF. CDR3 DNA sequence: TGTGCCTGGAGTGTAGGGGCGTCCTATGGCTACACCTTC.

This chain connects TRBV5-1 to TRBJ2-7, with D uncertain. CDR1 is SGHRS, CDR2 YFSETQ, per germline. CDR3 size: 13 residues. V was trimmed by 4 bases and J by 6 bases, leaving 14 bases between them. CDR3 loop: CASSATGHGEQYF. The CDR3 coding sequence is TGCGCCAGCAGCGCGACTGGTCATGGCGAGCAGTACTTC.

The chain recombines TRBV4-2 with TRBJ1-2, with D hard to call. V was clipped by 1 base and J by 7 bases, with 10 bases between them. The length of the CDR3 is 13 residues. Germline loops: CDR1 LGHNA, CDR2 YNFKEQ. CDR3 sequence (DNA): TGTGCCAGCAGCCAAGCCGAGGATTCTGGCTACACCTTC. It specifies CASSQAEDSGYTF.

This chain connects TRBV15 to TRBJ1-2, with D unclear. Germline loops: CDR1 LNHNV, CDR2 YYDKDF (reference sequence). V was trimmed by 2 bases and J by 7 bases, leaving 23 bases between them. CDR3 length equals 17 residues. The CDR3 sequence is CATSRSSRKLGEGGYTF. For the CDR3, the DNA is TGTGCCACCAGCAGATCTAGCAGGAAACTTGGAGAGGGTGGCTACACCTTC. The complete variable domain, with remaining parts taken from reference TRBV15 and TRBJ1-2, reads DAMVIQNPRYQVTQFGKPVTLSCSQTLNHNVMYWYQQKSSQAPKLLFHYYDKDFNNEADTPDNFQSRRPNTSFCFLDIRSPGLGDTAMYLCATSRSSRKLGEGGYTFGSGTRLTVV.

The chain employs TRBV6-5 and TRBJ2-7; D might be TRBD2 (7 bases). With 6 bases removed from V and 0 bases from J, the gap between germline ends came to 15 bases. This CDR3 has 15 residues. CDR1 is MNHEY and CDR2 is SVGAGI in the germline V gene. The DNA for the CDR3 is TGTGCCAGCAGCCCAGTGGGGGGGCCCTCCTACGAGCAGTACTTC. Residues: CASSPVGGPSYEQYF.

This sequence joins TRBV4-1 and TRBJ2-5, with 7 positions matching TRBD1. Germline loops: CDR1 MGHRA, CDR2 YSYEKL. This CDR3 spans 17 amino acids. J gave up 0 bases and V 0 bases, and 7 bases lay outside the gene matches. CDR3 DNA: TGCGCCAGCAGCCAAGATGAAGGGGGCTCGGACCAAGAGACCCAGTACTTC. Translating it yields CASSQDEGGSDQETQYF.

V usage is TRBV5-4 and J usage is TRBJ2-5; TRBD2 matches 10 bases. Trimming at V came to 0 bases and at J to 6 bases, leaving 8 bases not matched to a gene. The CDR3 contains 16 residues. Germline-derived CDR1 and CDR2 are SGHNT and YYREEE (reference sequence). The CDR3: CASSLVGTSESKTQYF. CDR3 bases: TGTGCCAGCAGCTTGGTGGGGACTAGCGAGAGCAAGACCCAGTACTTC.

The chain is built from TRBV5-1 and TRBJ2-7; D is unclear. Trimming took 4 bases from V and 0 from J, leaving 11 bases between them. This CDR3 has 14 residues. The germline V gene has CDR1 SGHRS and CDR2 YFSETQ. In nucleotides, the CDR3 is TGCGCCAGCAGCCTGTCCGGTAGCTCCTACGAGCAGTACTTC. Protein product: CASSLSGSSYEQYF.

This clone was recorded once. This chain uses TRBV11-2 with TRBJ2-3; D is uncertain. Germline values: CDR1 SGHAT, CDR2 FQNNGV. The V and J ends lost 10 bases and 3 bases respectively, with 20 bases between them. The CDR3 runs to 15 residues. CDR3 protein: CATSLKGEVTDTQYF. The CDR3 bases are TGTGCCACCTCGCTCAAAGGAGAGGTGACAGATACGCAGTATTTT. The variable domain in full, completed from reference TRBV11-2 and TRBJ2-3, reads EAGVAQSPRYKIIEKRQSVAFWCNPISGHATLYWYQQILGQGPKLLIQFQNNGVVDDSQLPKDRFSAERLKGVDSTLKIQPAKLEDSAVYLCATSLKGEVTDTQYFGPGTRLTVL.

The chain links TRBV7-9 to TRBJ2-7; 10 bases align to TRBD1. Germline assignment: CDR1 SEHNR and CDR2 FQNEAQ (reference sequence). The CDR3 is 17 amino acids. J was trimmed by 5 bases and V by 4 bases; bases with no gene match: 14. Here the CDR3 reads CASSSPLLDRGRHEQYF. In DNA form, the CDR3 reads TGTGCCAGCAGCTCCCCACTACTCGACAGGGGGCGTCACGAGCAGTACTTC.

The rearrangement links TRBV27 to TRBJ2-2; TRBD1 matches at 7 bases. The V gene's germline CDR1 is MNHEY and CDR2 SMNVEV (reference sequence). V gave up 4 bases and J gave up 0 bases; unmatched junction bases: 2. CDR3 length: 15 residues. The CDR3 here is CASSSRGTNTGELFF. The CDR3 DNA reads as TGTGCCAGCAGTTCCAGGGGGACGAACACCGGGGAGCTGTTTTTT.